This T cell receptor beta chain emerged from a study of shared clonotypes between healthy human individuals. Only in-frame clones appear in the TCRdb table, and some are missing; sequencing was by immunoSEQ multiplex PCR. The table lists 550,000 to 800,000 clones, around 74% of them singletons, with approximately 1.8% in the top ten. With respect to this clone: Its antigen is still unknown.

Findings of the study overall: Sampling used blood alone; tissue repertoires probably differ. Non-shared clonotypes were found to have lower generation probabilities than the clonotypes that were shared by all four of the sorted-subset donors.

CDR3 length: 12 residues. Per the germline V gene, CDR1 is ENHRY and CDR2 is SYGVKD. Trimming cost V 6 bases and J 5 bases, with 10 bases left between them. This sequence was found in a young woman in good health. Sequencing was done on a sample of memory CD4+ T cells sorted from blood. The subset: CD45RA-negative fraction. This chain joins TRBV10-3 and TRBJ2-5; D is uncertain. Here the CDR3 DNA reads TGTGCCATCAGGAGGAGTGGGGAGACCCAGTACTTC. It translates to CAIRRSGETQYF.